These 8 T cell receptor beta chains were all obtained from the same sample, sequenced in a study of T cells after yellow fever vaccination. MiXCR, run by TCRdb on the 5' RACE reads, gives a single entry per CDR3 protein. The repertoire holds hundreds of thousands of distinct CDR3 sequences, with 13% as singletons. The sequences come from PBMCs, collected on the day of the yellow fever booster vaccination. The receptors were sampled from a man aged 25-45 years who received the YFV17D yellow fever vaccine.

This clonotype was counted a few times. The rearrangement links TRBV7-2 to TRBJ2-7, with D unclear. Per germline, CDR1 SGHTA and CDR2 FQGNSA. The CDR3 covers 15 residues. The ends were cut back, 3 bases at V and 0 bases at J, with 12 bases in the middle. In DNA form, the CDR3 reads TGTGCCAGCAGCTTGTCCGCGTCGATCTCCTACGAGCAGTACTTC. It specifies CASSLSASISYEQYF.

V is TRBV23-1 and J is TRBJ2-1, with 8 bases fitting TRBD1. TRBV23-1 is assigned to the ORF class and has an uncertain function. The CDR3 is 16 amino acids. Trimming cost V 5 bases and J 8 bases; bases outside gene matches: 14. CDR3 in DNA: TGCGCCAGCAGTTGGTTTTGGGGGACAGGAGTATATGAGCAGTTCTTC. Its protein is CASSWFWGTGVYEQFF.

CDR3: CASSSLAGGRSEQFF. CDR3 in DNA: TGTGCCAGCAGCTCCCTAGCGGGAGGGCGAAGTGAGCAGTTCTTC. The chain uses TRBV7-2 and TRBJ2-1; 12 bases match TRBD2. Germline values: CDR1 SGHTA, CDR2 FQGNSA. The CDR3 is 15 amino acids. Losses at the gene ends were 4 bases for V and 9 bases for J; bases not matched to a gene: 7.

This clonotype was detected only a few times. This sequence joins TRBV20-1 and TRBJ1-1, with D possibly TRBD1 on 6 matching bases. The CDR3 is made up of 13 amino acids. V lost 5 bases and J lost 4, with 14 bases in between. The germline gives CDR1 DFQATT, CDR2 SNEGSKA (reference sequence). CDR3 sequence reads: CSAPRGGGTEAFF. CDR3 in DNA: TGCAGTGCTCCTAGGGGGGGGGGCACTGAAGCTTTCTTT.

This clonotype was detected ten times or more. The chain uses TRBV6-6 and TRBJ2-1; D is perhaps TRBD2 (6 bases). The V gene lost 8 bases and the J gene lost 13 bases, with 18 bases spanning the gap. The CDR3 spans 12 residues. Germline V lookup: CDR1 MNHNY, CDR2 SVGAGI (reference sequence). The CDR3 DNA follows: TGTGCCAGCCTACTAGCCGGGAGATTTCAGTTCTTC. This encodes CASLLAGRFQFF.

CDR3 residues: CASSYSVWTSGSYNEQFF. CDR3 DNA sequence: TGTGCCAGCAGTTACTCGGTATGGACTAGCGGGAGTTATAATGAGCAGTTCTTC. This chain connects TRBV6-5 to TRBJ2-1; 13 positions match TRBD2. V trimming: 0 bases; J trimming: 7 bases; junction bases outside the gene matches: 9. Germline CDR1 MNHEY, CDR2 SVGAGI. This CDR3 region has 18 residues.

The chain combines TRBV28 with TRBJ2-1, with 11 bases fitting TRBD2. The CDR3 is 14 residues long. The V gene's germline CDR1 is MDHEN and CDR2 SYDVKM. After removal of 8 bases from V and 11 bases from J, the junction contained 11 bases not matched to a gene. The CDR3 DNA sequence: TGTGCCAGCGGTCAACCTAGCGGGAGGACACAGCAGTTCTTC. Its translation: CASGQPSGRTQQFF. Complete variable domain (other parts from reference TRBV28 and TRBJ2-1): DVKVTQSSRYLVKRTGEKVFLECVQDMDHENMFWYRQDPGLGLRLIYFSYDVKMKEKGDIPEGYSVSREKKERFSLILESASTNQTSMYLCASGQPSGRTQQFFGPGTRLTVL.

This clonotype was seen at least ten times. One end of the junction fails to match germline, which may point to a read error. V and J are TRBV12-3 or TRBV12-4 and TRBJ2-7; 10 nucleotides match TRBD2. CDR3 length equals 15 residues. In DNA form, the CDR3 reads TGTGCCAGCAGGTTAGACACTAGCGGGGCCTACGAGCAGTACTTC. It specifies CASRLDTSGAYEQYF.